This T cell receptor beta chain comes out of a study of shared clonotypes between healthy human individuals. The protocol was immunoSEQ multiplex PCR, while the TCRdb copy is restricted to in-frame clones and leaves out a portion. Among about 520,000 clones listed, about 96% were seen once. The CDR3 length is 13 residues. The V gene's germline CDR1 is SQVTM and CDR2 ANQGSEA. Trimming at V came to 2 bases and at J to 7 bases, leaving 7 bases not matched to a gene. Study donors comprised healthy, HIV-negative adults devoid of recent acute infection or vaccination. The rearrangement links TRBV29-1 to TRBJ1-1; TRBD1 aligns across 7 bases. The sequence derives from a woman between 25 and 40 years old in good health. The source material was naive CD4+ T cells sorted from blood. Subset described: CD45RA+ positively selected. In nucleotides, the CDR3 is TGCAGCGTTGAACGCCAAGGGGACAGTGAAGCTTTCTTT. It encodes CSVERQGDSEAFF.